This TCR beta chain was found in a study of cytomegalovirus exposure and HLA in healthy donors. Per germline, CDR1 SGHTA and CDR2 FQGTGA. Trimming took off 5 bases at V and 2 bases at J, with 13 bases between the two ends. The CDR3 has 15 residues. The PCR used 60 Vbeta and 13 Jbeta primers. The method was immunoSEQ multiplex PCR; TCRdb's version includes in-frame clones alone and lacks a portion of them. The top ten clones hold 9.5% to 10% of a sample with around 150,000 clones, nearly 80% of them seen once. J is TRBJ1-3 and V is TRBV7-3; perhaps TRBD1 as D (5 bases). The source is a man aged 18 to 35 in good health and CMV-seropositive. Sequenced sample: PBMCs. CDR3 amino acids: CASSPLGGTGNTIYF. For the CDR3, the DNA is TGTGCCAGCAGCCCCTTGGGGGGAACTGGAAACACCATATATTTT.